This T cell receptor (beta chain) was recovered during a study of T cells in Graves' hyperthyroidism and ophthalmopathy. Overall study results and limits: For ophthalmopathy, model prediction preceded onset by a median approximately 6 months. Peripheral blood also featured most of the thyroid clonotypes expanded above 0.001.

Amplified TCR beta CDR3 regions derived from RNA transcripts. The TCR CDR3 first-round RT-PCR relied on the HTBI primer set. TCRdb re-called the multiplex PCR reads through MiXCR, storing one row per CDR3 protein. The sample includes some 560,000 distinct CDR3 sequences, 12% to 15% of them seen just once. Uncontrolled infection, other autoimmune disease, pregnancy or lactation disqualified patients from enrolment. From 9 to 10 ml of fresh peripheral blood, PBMCs were isolated. J lost 8 bases, V lost 9 bases, and 11 bases had no gene match. The germline CDR1 and CDR2 sequences are LNHDA and SQIVND (reference sequence). This CDR3 contains 13 residues. This clonotype was observed many times. As yet, its antigen is unknown.

The chain joins TRBV19 to TRBJ1-2, with 8 bases lining up with TRBD1. The sample taken for sequencing was blood. This receptor was taken from a woman aged 40-49 years with Graves' hyperthyroidism. The CDR3 nucleotides read TGTGCCAGCCACGGGACAGGCCGTGTGGGCTACACCTTC. Translating it yields CASHGTGRVGYTF.